Listed here is a single TCR beta chain. Its antigen remains unknown. This entry is derived from a study of cytomegalovirus exposure and HLA in healthy donors. Whole-study results and caveats: While the bulk of TCR sequences proved rare, some public TCRs turned up in many donors. Using the classifier, cytomegalovirus status was reportedly diagnosed with high specificity and sensitivity. A list of around 150 TCR beta chains associated with cytomegalovirus was given.

Sequenced by immunoSEQ multiplex PCR; TCRdb stores in-frame clones only, minus some. The table records about 86,000 clones, 85% to 95% of them present only once. The CDR3 is 13 residues long. V lost 4 bases and J 5 bases, leaving 9 bases between the germline ends. Looked up from germline, CDR1 is KGHSH and CDR2 is LQKENI. It was the roughly 130-subject validation cohort, separate from the approximately 690-subject first cohort, to which the donors belonged. The receptor comes from a young man in good health and CMV-seronegative. This chain connects TRBV18 to TRBJ1-5; TRBD1 might be the D (6 bases). Sequencing used PBMCs. The CDR3 region is CASSQGGYQPQHF. CDR3 DNA: TGTGCCAGCTCACAAGGGGGATATCAGCCCCAGCATTTT. Full variable domain (rest looked up from reference TRBV18 and TRBJ1-5): NAGVMQNPRHLVRRRGQEARLRCSPMKGHSHVYWYRQLPEEGLKFMVYLQKENIIDESGMPKERFSAEFPKEGPSILRIQQVVRGDSAAYFCASSQGGYQPQHFGDGTRLSIL.